The source of this TCR beta chain is a study of cytomegalovirus exposure and HLA in healthy donors. Study-wide findings and caveats: In an earlier analysis, productive rearrangement rates for most beta V segments clustered near 87% or 30%. The only immune exposure information that was available was CMV serostatus. In a later analysis, the majority of CMV-associated beta chains seemingly showed HLA restriction. At a 0.05 false discovery rate, a later analysis found around 15,000 TCR beta sequences to be associated with HLA alleles.

This clone was picked up a small number of times. Its antigen is still unknown. PCR involved 60 Vbeta and 13 Jbeta primers. TCRdb's table, derived via immunoSEQ multiplex PCR, lists solely in-frame clones and lacks some. In the table there are around 130,000 clones, about 8.5% of which are singletons. Sequencing was performed on PBMCs. This receptor was obtained from a man aged 40-49 years in good health and CMV-seronegative.

The CDR3 here is CASSVNRGRGAFF. In DNA form, the CDR3 reads TGTGCCAGTAGTGTCAACAGGGGCCGGGGAGCTTTCTTT. The rearrangement links TRBV19 to TRBJ1-1, with 7 nucleotides matching TRBD1. The germline gives CDR1 LNHDA, CDR2 SQIVND (reference sequence). The CDR3 extends over 13 amino acids. Trimming took 5 bases from V and 10 from J; bases not matched to a gene: 10.